A single sample gave rise to the 32 T cell receptor beta chains below, sequenced in a study of cytomegalovirus exposure and HLA in healthy donors. In the PCR, 60 Vbeta and 13 Jbeta primers were used. Libraries were prepared by immunoSEQ multiplex PCR; TCRdb keeps only in-frame clonotypes and omits some of them. The table includes some 110,000 clones, about 70% detected once. Sequencing was carried out using PBMCs. The receptors were sampled from a woman aged 25 to 39 in good health and CMV-seronegative.

V usage is TRBV5-4 and J usage is TRBJ2-3; tentative D call: TRBD1 (6 bases). The CDR3 runs to 15 residues. Per germline, CDR1 SGHNT and CDR2 YYREEE (reference sequence). V was clipped by 2 bases and J by 2 bases, with 12 bases between them. Here the CDR3 reads CASSLGTTPTDTQYF. For the CDR3, the DNA is TGTGCCAGCAGCTTAGGGACAACGCCCACAGATACGCAGTATTTT.

This clone was observed a few times. The CDR3 protein is CASSERTGQADTQYF. The CDR3 nucleotides are TGTGCCAGCAGTGAAAGGACAGGGCAGGCAGATACGCAGTATTTT. The chain carries TRBV2 and TRBJ2-3, with 8 positions matching TRBD1. The CDR3 contains 15 residues. Trimming at V came to 2 bases and at J to 4 bases, leaving 5 bases not matched to a gene. Germline CDR1 SNHLY, CDR2 FYNNEI.

The rearrangement joins TRBV2 to TRBJ2-7; 12 nucleotides agree with TRBD2. The CDR3 has 15 amino acids. Trimming cost V 5 bases and J 3 bases; bases outside gene matches: 5. From germline, CDR1 is SNHLY and CDR2 FYNNEI. This chain's CDR3 is CASSQTTSGSYEQYF. The CDR3 bases are TGTGCCAGCAGTCAGACGACTAGCGGGAGCTACGAGCAGTACTTC.

J is TRBJ2-7 and V is TRBV18; D is uncertain. The CDR3 sequence is 13 residues long. V lost 3 bases and J lost 7, with 13 bases in between. Germline CDR1 reads KGHSH; CDR2 reads LQKENI. DNA for the CDR3: TGTGCCAGCTCACCGTACGTAGAAAGAGAGCAGTACTTC. Translating it yields CASSPYVEREQYF.

This clone was detected a few times. This chain connects TRBV4-3 to TRBJ1-4; 7 positions agree with TRBD1. Per the germline V gene, CDR1 is LGHNA and CDR2 is YSLEER. The V segment lost 4 bases and the J segment 7 bases; nucleotides outside the gene matches: 9. CDR3 length: 15 residues. The CDR3 sequence: CASSLRTGLSEKLFF. CDR3 DNA sequence: TGCGCCAGCAGCCTCCGGACAGGTTTGAGTGAAAAACTGTTTTTT.

The sample holds one count of this clone. The V gene is TRBV2, the J gene TRBJ1-2, with D uncertain. The CDR3 runs to 14 residues. Between the trimmed V and J ends, which lost 4 bases and 7 bases, there was a span of 16 bases. Germline V gene sequence: CDR1 SNHLY, CDR2 FYNNEI. CDR3 region: CASSAYDRARGYTF. CDR3 bases: TGTGCCAGCAGTGCGTACGATAGAGCCCGTGGCTACACCTTC.

The V and J genes are TRBV6-5 and TRBJ1-1; D call uncertain. Germline V gives CDR1 MNHEY, CDR2 SVGAGI. V was trimmed by 6 bases and J by 1 base, leaving 15 bases between them. This CDR3 is built from 15 residues. The CDR3 region is CASSSPRGSNTEAFF. CDR3 nucleotides: TGTGCCAGCAGCTCACCCCGGGGATCGAACACTGAAGCTTTCTTT.

The V and J genes are TRBV25-1 and TRBJ2-3; TRBD2 matches at 8 bases. Germline lookup yields CDR1 MGHDK and CDR2 SYGVNS. The J segment lost 4 bases and the V segment lost 0 bases, leaving 9 bases of the junction unmatched. This CDR3 is built from 17 residues. The CDR3 here is CASSEYAADGRADTQYF. The CDR3 DNA follows: TGTGCCAGCAGTGAATACGCGGCCGACGGGAGGGCAGATACGCAGTATTTT.

This chain joins TRBV4-3 and TRBJ1-2, with D perhaps TRBD1 (6 bases). Germline V gives CDR1 LGHNA, CDR2 YSLEER. This CDR3 comprises 16 residues. V lost 0 bases and J lost 4, with 15 bases in between. The DNA for the CDR3 is TGCGCCAGCAGCCAAGACCTCCTGGGACAACTCTATGGCTACACCTTC. Translating it yields CASSQDLLGQLYGYTF.

The J gene is TRBJ1-1, the V gene TRBV6-5; D remains unclear. Trimming removed 0 bases from V and 6 bases from J, with 8 bases in between. Germline assignment: CDR1 MNHEY and CDR2 SVGAGI. The CDR3 contains 13 residues. The chain's CDR3 is CASSYSPSAEAFF. CDR3 nucleotide sequence: TGTGCCAGCAGTTACTCCCCATCGGCTGAAGCTTTCTTT.

V usage is TRBV30 and J usage is TRBJ1-3, with D hard to call. V lost 3 bases to trimming and J lost 0 bases, with 12 bases between them. Looked up from germline, CDR1 is GTSNPN and CDR2 is SVGIG (reference sequence). This CDR3 is built from 15 residues. CDR3 loop: CAWRSGGFSGNTIYF. DNA of the CDR3: TGTGCCTGGAGGAGTGGCGGTTTCTCTGGAAACACCATATATTTT.

V gene TRBV7-9 combines with J gene TRBJ1-1, with 8 nucleotides matching TRBD1. Germline trimming cut 5 bases from V and 8 bases from J; bases unmatched to any gene: 10. In germline, CDR1 is SEHNR, CDR2 FQNEAQ (reference sequence). The CDR3 covers 14 residues. The CDR3 sequence: CASSPKGQEREAFF. In nucleotides, the CDR3 is TGTGCCAGCAGCCCCAAGGGACAGGAGAGAGAAGCTTTCTTT. The variable domain in full, completed from reference TRBV7-9 and TRBJ1-1, reads DTGVSQNPRHKITKRGQNVTFRCDPISEHNRLYWYRQTLGQGPEFLTYFQNEAQLEKSRLLSDRFSAERPKGSFSTLEIQRTEQGDSAMYLCASSPKGQEREAFFGQGTRLTVV.

The chain links TRBV5-1 to TRBJ1-1, with TRBD1 matching 8 bases. With V trimmed by 3 bases and J by 6 bases, 7 bases remained unmatched. Germline V gene data show CDR1 as SGHRS and CDR2 as YFSETQ. The CDR3 length is 14 residues. In nucleotides, the CDR3 is TGCGCCAGCAGCTCAGGGGGCAAGAGCGCTGAAGCTTTCTTT. This sequence encodes CASSSGGKSAEAFF.

J is TRBJ1-2 and V is TRBV7-9; possible D gene TRBD1, 6 bases. V was trimmed by 1 base and J by 5 bases, leaving 11 bases between them. The CDR3 contains 14 residues. CDR1 and CDR2 (germline): SEHNR, FQNEAQ (reference sequence). CDR3 in amino acids: CASSLGGRGYGYTF. In DNA, the CDR3 is TGTGCCAGCAGCTTAGGAGGCAGGGGTTATGGCTACACCTTC. Full variable domain (missing parts from reference TRBV7-9 and TRBJ1-2): DTGVSQNPRHKITKRGQNVTFRCDPISEHNRLYWYRQTLGQGPEFLTYFQNEAQLEKSRLLSDRFSAERPKGSFSTLEIQRTEQGDSAMYLCASSLGGRGYGYTFGSGTRLTVV.

The chain has TRBV30 and TRBJ1-6; D is undetermined. Germline CDR1 GTSNPN, CDR2 SVGIG (reference sequence). The CDR3 totals 16 residues. Trimming took 0 bases from V and 0 from J, leaving 9 bases between them. This chain's CDR3 is CAWSVSGNSYNSPLHF. The CDR3, as DNA: TGTGCCTGGAGTGTATCGGGGAACTCCTATAATTCACCCCTCCACTTT.

This clone has only a few counts. The rearrangement uses TRBV27 and TRBJ2-1, with D tentatively TRBD2 (6 bases). The CDR3 has 16 residues. The germline gives CDR1 MNHEY, CDR2 SMNVEV (reference sequence). The ends were cut back, 5 bases at V and 8 bases at J, with 22 bases in the middle. The CDR3: CASSLTGRTTIDEQFF. The CDR3 DNA follows: TGTGCCAGCAGTCTAACGGGAAGGACTACTATCGATGAGCAGTTCTTC.

The CDR3 nucleotides are TGCGCCAGCAGCTTCAGGGCCCTAAGAAGTGAGCAGTTCTTC. It specifies CASSFRALRSEQFF. V usage is TRBV5-1 and J usage is TRBJ2-1; D may be TRBD1 (5 bases). The CDR3 has 14 residues. Trimming took 2 bases from V and 9 from J, leaving 15 bases between them. Germline V CDR1 and CDR2: SGHRS, YFSETQ.

This clone was seen just once. V usage is TRBV6-1 and J usage is TRBJ1-5, with D maybe TRBD1 (6 bases). The CDR3 length is 14 residues. Germline V gene data show CDR1 as MNHNS and CDR2 as SASEGT. V shed 11 bases and J shed 0 bases, with 14 bases lying between them. The CDR3 is CAVQGLTSNQPQHF. Written as DNA, the CDR3 is TGTGCCGTACAGGGTCTAACTAGCAATCAGCCCCAGCATTTT.

The chain employs TRBV19 and TRBJ2-1; 12 nucleotides line up with TRBD2. V lost 4 bases and J lost 14; bases outside the gene matches: 15. Germline V gives CDR1 LNHDA, CDR2 SQIVND (reference sequence). The CDR3 covers 16 residues. CDR3 protein: CASSTPGLAGSVPEFF. The DNA of the CDR3 is TGTGCCAGTAGTACCCCCGGACTAGCGGGGAGTGTCCCGGAGTTCTTC.

The chain combines TRBV6-1 with TRBJ2-3; 11 bases fit TRBD2. Looked up from germline, CDR1 is MNHNS and CDR2 is SASEGT. The V segment lost 2 bases and the J segment 6 bases; nucleotides outside the gene matches: 13. The CDR3 spans 18 residues. The CDR3 reads CASSERGLAGGPWDTQYF. Here the CDR3 DNA reads TGTGCCAGCAGTGAAAGAGGGCTAGCGGGAGGCCCTTGGGATACGCAGTATTTT.

There are a few counts of this clone. The rearrangement joins TRBV5-1 to TRBJ1-2; no clear D gene. Trimming cost V 2 bases and J 1 base, with 6 bases left between them. This CDR3 has 13 residues. Germline V gives CDR1 SGHRS, CDR2 YFSETQ. The CDR3 loop reads CASSFDFNYGYTF. The DNA for the CDR3 is TGCGCCAGCAGCTTCGACTTTAACTATGGCTACACCTTC.

The sample holds a few counts of this clone. V gene TRBV6-5 combines with J gene TRBJ1-2; 7 bases are a match to TRBD1. The CDR3 extends over 16 amino acids. Per the germline V gene, CDR1 is MNHEY and CDR2 is SVGAGI. V lost 0 bases and J lost 2; bases outside the gene matches: 6. The CDR3 sequence is CASSYSKGAENYGYTF. CDR3 sequence (DNA): TGTGCCAGCAGTTACTCGAAGGGGGCTGAGAACTATGGCTACACCTTC.

This sequence joins TRBV19 and TRBJ2-7; D may be TRBD2 (5 bases). V was cut by 1 base and J by 2 bases, with 12 bases left in between. Germline CDR1 LNHDA, CDR2 SQIVND (reference sequence). The CDR3 has 15 residues. CDR3 residues: CASSIGGQTTYEQYF. For the CDR3, the DNA is TGTGCCAGTAGTATAGGAGGGCAAACTACCTACGAGCAGTACTTC.

This sequence joins TRBV5-5 and TRBJ1-1; 7 positions match TRBD1. V lost 3 bases to trimming and J lost 4 bases; unmatched junction nucleotides: 12. The CDR3 runs to 16 residues. CDR1 and CDR2 (germline): SGHKS, YYEKEE (reference sequence). DNA of the CDR3: TGTGCCAGCAGCTGGGGGGCAGGGGGGCTCGGCACTGAAGCTTTCTTT. Translated, it gives CASSWGAGGLGTEAFF.

The J gene is TRBJ1-4, the V gene TRBV28; possible D gene TRBD1, 5 bases. CDR1 is MDHEN and CDR2 is SYDVKM in the germline V gene. The germline V and J ends were trimmed by 1 base and 8 bases, with 14 bases remaining between them. The CDR3 sequence is 15 residues long. CDR3 DNA: TGTGCCAGCAGTTTATACTCAGGGAAGGGCGAAAAACTGTTTTTT. This gives the protein CASSLYSGKGEKLFF.

This rearrangement joins TRBV7-8 to TRBJ1-3; the match to TRBD1 covers 9 bases. Germline values: CDR1 SGHVS, CDR2 FQNEAQ. The V segment lost 5 bases and the J segment 2 bases; nucleotides outside the gene matches: 4. This CDR3 is 15 amino acids long. The CDR3 region is CASSDRQGAGNTIYF. DNA for the CDR3: TGTGCCAGCAGCGATCGACAGGGGGCTGGAAACACCATATATTTT.

This chain connects TRBV5-1 to TRBJ1-1, with D possibly being TRBD1 (5 bases). Germline lookup yields CDR1 SGHRS and CDR2 YFSETQ. Trimming pared 3 bases from V and 3 bases from J, leaving 9 bases between. The CDR3 length is 13 residues. This CDR3 reads CASSSGGDTEAFF. As DNA, the CDR3 is TGCGCCAGCAGCTCCGGGGGTGACACTGAAGCTTTCTTT.

This chain connects TRBV2 to TRBJ2-7, with 10 bases fitting TRBD2. V lost 9 bases to trimming and J lost 0 bases; unmatched junction nucleotides: 5. CDR1 is SNHLY and CDR2 is FYNNEI in the germline V gene. The length of the CDR3 is 14 residues. CDR3 sequence: CARTSGVNSYEQYF. Here the CDR3 DNA reads TGTGCCAGAACTAGCGGGGTGAACTCCTACGAGCAGTACTTC. Drawing the rest from reference TRBV2 and TRBJ2-7, the complete variable domain is EPEVTQTPSHQVTQMGQEVILRCVPISNHLYFYWYRQILGQKVEFLVSFYNNEISEKSEIFDDQFSVERPDGSNFTLKIRSTKLEDSAMYFCARTSGVNSYEQYFGPGTRLTVT.

With respect to this clone: Within the sample, other DNA sequences also encode this same CDR3. The chain couples TRBV29-1 to TRBJ2-7, with D possibly being TRBD1 (6 bases). Looked up from germline, CDR1 is SQVTM and CDR2 is ANQGSEA. This CDR3 region has 14 residues. V was clipped by 5 bases and J by 0 bases, with 14 bases between them. DNA of the CDR3: TGCAGCGTTCTTGACAGGTATAGCTCCTACGAGCAGTACTTC. This encodes CSVLDRYSSYEQYF.

The V call is TRBV7-8, the J call TRBJ1-1; maybe TRBD1 (6 bases). The CDR3 length is 11 residues. V was shortened by 5 bases and J by 8 bases, with 9 bases between the two germline ends. Germline V CDR1 and CDR2: SGHVS, FQNEAQ. CDR3 sequence reads: CASSQGTEAFF. CDR3 bases: TGTGCCAGCAGCCAGGGGACAGAAGCTTTCTTT.

This clone came up once. The chain combines TRBV2 with TRBJ2-4; 8 bases line up with TRBD1. Losses at the gene ends were 4 bases for V and 1 base for J; bases not matched to a gene: 15. This CDR3 contains 19 residues. Per germline, CDR1 SNHLY and CDR2 FYNNEI. This CDR3 is CASSVVRGRSTTAKNIQYF. The DNA of the CDR3 is TGTGCCAGCAGTGTCGTCAGGGGGCGATCTACTACGGCCAAAAACATTCAGTACTTC.

This clone was observed a handful of times. V usage is TRBV19 and J usage is TRBJ1-1; maybe TRBD1 (5 bases). The V gene's germline CDR1 is LNHDA and CDR2 SQIVND (reference sequence). V shed 8 bases and J shed 4 bases, with 8 bases lying between them. This CDR3 has 11 residues. DNA of the CDR3: TGTGCCAGTTCAGGGTTCACTGAAGCTTTCTTT. Its protein product is CASSGFTEAFF.